This T cell receptor beta chain emerged from a study of immune characterization of retroperitoneal liposarcoma. Germline lookup yields CDR1 WNHNN and CDR2 SYGVQD (reference sequence). The CDR3 has 15 amino acids. Only a few counts were recorded for this clonotype. TCRdb re-analysed the PCR reads in MiXCR, keeping a single row per CDR3 protein. The sample has some 11,000 distinct CDR3 sequences; about 20% are singletons. The sample was blood. This chain connects TRBV10-1 to TRBJ2-1; tentative D call: TRBD2 (5 bases). The DNA end is a closer match to TRBJ2-7, so the J assignment may be wrong. This receptor was taken from a female donor with retroperitoneal liposarcoma. The CDR3 reads CASSPVANSAYEQYF. The CDR3 DNA reads as TGCGCCAGCAGCCCCGTAGCGAACTCTGCCTACGAGCAGTACTTC.